The source of this T cell receptor (beta chain) is a study of liver allograft versus peripheral blood T cells. Study-wide context: The study compared liver allograft T cell receptor repertoires against peripheral blood repertoires of liver transplant recipients. Notes on the study in general: Peripheral blood reportedly held T cell receptor repertoires that differed from those inside liver allografts.

CDR1 MNHNS and CDR2 SASEGT come from the germline V gene. The CDR3 spans 13 residues. The V end lost 2 bases, the J end lost 1 base, and 6 bases lay between the germline ends. This clonotype was observed a few times. Its antigen is not known. Each CDR3 protein gets one entry after TCRdb re-called the reads with MiXCR. The sample has approximately 6,400 distinct CDR3 sequences, about 16% seen once. The sequence was obtained from a human patient who had a liver transplant. Some T cells may be the graft donor's. J is TRBJ2-7 and V is TRBV6-1, with D hard to call. CDR3 region: CASSETPSYEQYF. DNA for the CDR3: TGTGCCAGCAGTGAAACCCCTTCCTACGAGCAGTACTTC.